This T cell receptor (beta chain) was recovered during a study of shared clonotypes between healthy human individuals. Notes on the study in general: What rarefaction showed was incomplete sorted-subset sequencing despite large depth. Clonotypes that were shared across a handful of donors made up 4% to 6% of naive CD4 clonotypes. Sequencing depth was expected to influence donor clonotype sharing. Generally, naive subsets (rather than memory subsets) showed larger estimated richness.

Sequenced by immunoSEQ multiplex PCR; TCRdb stores in-frame clones only, minus some. The top ten hold roughly 0.45% of the sample, which has approximately 1.5 million clones, 95% to 99% seen once. Of note for this clone: Antigen specificity is unknown.

The specimen sequenced was naive CD4+ T cells sorted from blood. As for subset: CD45RA+ positively selected. The TCR sequence derives from a man between 25 and 39 years old in good health.

This CDR3 is CASSFRGNQPQHF. The CDR3 nucleotides read TGTGCCAGCAGCTTCAGGGGAAATCAGCCCCAGCATTTT. The gene calls are TRBV5-6 and TRBJ1-5; tentative D call: TRBD1 (6 bases). CDR1 is SGHDT, CDR2 YYEEEE, per germline. The ends were cut back, 2 bases at V and 4 bases at J, with 7 bases in the middle. The CDR3 is made up of 13 amino acids.